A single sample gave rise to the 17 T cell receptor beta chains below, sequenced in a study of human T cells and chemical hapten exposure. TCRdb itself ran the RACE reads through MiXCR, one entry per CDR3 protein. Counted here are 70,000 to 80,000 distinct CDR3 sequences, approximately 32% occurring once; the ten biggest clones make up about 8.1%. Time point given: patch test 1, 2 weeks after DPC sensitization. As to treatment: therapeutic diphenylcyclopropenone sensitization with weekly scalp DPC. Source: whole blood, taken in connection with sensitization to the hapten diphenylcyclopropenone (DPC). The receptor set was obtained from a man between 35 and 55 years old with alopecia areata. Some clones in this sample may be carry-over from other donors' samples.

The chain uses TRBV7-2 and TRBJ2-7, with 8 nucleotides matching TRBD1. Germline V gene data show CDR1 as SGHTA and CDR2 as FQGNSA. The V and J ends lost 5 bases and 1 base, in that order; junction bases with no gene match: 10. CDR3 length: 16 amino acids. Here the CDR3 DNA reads TGTGCCAGCAGCGCCTGGAATGACAGGGGATCCTACGAGCAGTACTTC. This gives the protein CASSAWNDRGSYEQYF.

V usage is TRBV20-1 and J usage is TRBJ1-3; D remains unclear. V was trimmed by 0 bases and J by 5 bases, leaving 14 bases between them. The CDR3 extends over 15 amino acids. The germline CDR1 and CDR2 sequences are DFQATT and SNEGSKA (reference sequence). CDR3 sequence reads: CSARDGLALRNTIYF. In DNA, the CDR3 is TGCAGTGCTAGAGATGGGCTAGCCCTAAGAAACACCATATATTTT.

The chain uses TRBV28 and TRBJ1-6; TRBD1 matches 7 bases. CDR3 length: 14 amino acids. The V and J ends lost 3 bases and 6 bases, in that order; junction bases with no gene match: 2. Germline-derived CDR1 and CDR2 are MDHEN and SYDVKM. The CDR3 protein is CASSFGQANSPLHF. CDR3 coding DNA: TGTGCCAGCAGTTTTGGACAGGCTAATTCACCCCTCCACTTT.

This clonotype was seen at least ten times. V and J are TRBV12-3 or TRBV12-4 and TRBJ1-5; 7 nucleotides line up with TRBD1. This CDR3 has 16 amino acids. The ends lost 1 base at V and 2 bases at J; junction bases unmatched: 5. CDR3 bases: TGTGCCAGCAGTTTAGTCGGCGGACAGGGCAATCAGCCCCAGCATTTT. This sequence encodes CASSLVGGQGNQPQHF.

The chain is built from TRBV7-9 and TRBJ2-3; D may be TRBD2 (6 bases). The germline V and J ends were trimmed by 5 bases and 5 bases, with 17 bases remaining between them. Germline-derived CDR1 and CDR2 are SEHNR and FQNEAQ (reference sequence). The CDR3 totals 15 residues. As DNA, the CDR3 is TGTGCCAGCAGCCCAACTGGAGGGGTGAAAGATACGCAGTATTTT. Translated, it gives CASSPTGGVKDTQYF.

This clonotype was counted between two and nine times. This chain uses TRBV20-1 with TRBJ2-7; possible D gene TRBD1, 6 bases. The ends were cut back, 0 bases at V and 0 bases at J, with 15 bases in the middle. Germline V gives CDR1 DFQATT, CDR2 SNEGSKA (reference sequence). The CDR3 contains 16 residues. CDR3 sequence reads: CSARDLKGVFSYEQYF. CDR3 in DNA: TGCAGTGCTAGAGATCTAAAGGGGGTCTTCTCCTACGAGCAGTACTTC.

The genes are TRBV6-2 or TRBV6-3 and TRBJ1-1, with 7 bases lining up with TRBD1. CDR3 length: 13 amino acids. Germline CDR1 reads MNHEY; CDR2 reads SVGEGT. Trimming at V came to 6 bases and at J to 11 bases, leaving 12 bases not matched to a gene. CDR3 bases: TGTGCCAGCAGCCAGGGGGGGTCATCAAAGGCTTTCTTT. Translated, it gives CASSQGGSSKAFF.

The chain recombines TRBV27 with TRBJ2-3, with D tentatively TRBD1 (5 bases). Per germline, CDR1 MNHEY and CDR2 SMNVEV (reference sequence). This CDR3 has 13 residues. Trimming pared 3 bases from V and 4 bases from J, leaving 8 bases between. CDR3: CASSFQGADTQYF. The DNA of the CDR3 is TGTGCCAGCAGTTTTCAGGGCGCAGATACGCAGTATTTT.

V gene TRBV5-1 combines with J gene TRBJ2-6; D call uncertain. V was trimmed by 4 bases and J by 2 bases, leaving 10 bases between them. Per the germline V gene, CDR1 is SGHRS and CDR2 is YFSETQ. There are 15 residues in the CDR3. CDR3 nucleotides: TGCGCCAGCAGCCTTGTCACGGCTGGGGCCAACGTCCTGACTTTC. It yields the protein CASSLVTAGANVLTF.

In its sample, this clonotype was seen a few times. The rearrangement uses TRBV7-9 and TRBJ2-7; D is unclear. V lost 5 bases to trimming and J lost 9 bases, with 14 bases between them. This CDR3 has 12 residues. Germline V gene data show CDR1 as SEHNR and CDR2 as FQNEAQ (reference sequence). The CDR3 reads CASSIGPRRQYF. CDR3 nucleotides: TGTGCCAGCAGCATTGGACCCCGACGGCAGTACTTC.

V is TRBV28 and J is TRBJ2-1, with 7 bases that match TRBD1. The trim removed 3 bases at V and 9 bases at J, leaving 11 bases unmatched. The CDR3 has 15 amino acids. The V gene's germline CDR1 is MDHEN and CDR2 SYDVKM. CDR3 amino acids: CASSFSTGASPEQFF. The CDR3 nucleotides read TGTGCCAGCAGTTTTTCAACAGGGGCGTCACCTGAGCAGTTCTTC.

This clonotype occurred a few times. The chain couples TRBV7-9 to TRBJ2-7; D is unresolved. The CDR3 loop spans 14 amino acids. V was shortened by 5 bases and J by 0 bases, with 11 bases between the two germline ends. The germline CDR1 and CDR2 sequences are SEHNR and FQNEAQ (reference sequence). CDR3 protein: CASSPPIASYEQYF. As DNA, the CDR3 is TGTGCCAGCAGCCCGCCGATTGCCTCCTACGAGCAGTACTTC.

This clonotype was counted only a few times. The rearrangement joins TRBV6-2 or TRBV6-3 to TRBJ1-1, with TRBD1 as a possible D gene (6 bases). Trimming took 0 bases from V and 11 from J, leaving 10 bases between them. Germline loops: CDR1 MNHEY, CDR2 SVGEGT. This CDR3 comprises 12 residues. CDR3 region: CASSYSTGAAFF. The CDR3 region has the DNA TGTGCCAGCAGTTACTCGACGGGGGCGGCTTTCTTT.

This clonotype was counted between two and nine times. This CDR3 reads CASRDPGGVSNEQFF. The CDR3 nucleotides are TGTGCCAGCAGAGACCCAGGGGGGGTGTCCAATGAGCAGTTCTTC. The rearrangement links TRBV6-2 or TRBV6-3 to TRBJ2-1, with D perhaps assigned TRBD1 or TRBD2 (7 bases each). Trimming took 6 bases from V and 6 from J, leaving 18 bases between them. CDR1 and CDR2 (germline): MNHEY, SVGEGT. This CDR3 has 15 residues.

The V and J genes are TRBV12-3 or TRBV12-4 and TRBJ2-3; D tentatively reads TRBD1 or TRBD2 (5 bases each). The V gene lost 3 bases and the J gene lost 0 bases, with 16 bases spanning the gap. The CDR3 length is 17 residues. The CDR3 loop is CASSLSVGATSTDTQYF. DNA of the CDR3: TGTGCCAGCAGTTTGAGTGTCGGGGCTACTAGCACAGATACGCAGTATTTT.

CDR3 nucleotides: TGTGCCAGCAGTTTAGAGGAGGGTGCTAATGAAAAACTGTTTTTT. This gives the protein CASSLEEGANEKLFF. The J gene is TRBJ1-4, the V gene TRBV12-3 or TRBV12-4; D not certain. The CDR3 has 15 residues. With 1 base removed from V and 3 bases from J, the gap between germline ends came to 9 bases.

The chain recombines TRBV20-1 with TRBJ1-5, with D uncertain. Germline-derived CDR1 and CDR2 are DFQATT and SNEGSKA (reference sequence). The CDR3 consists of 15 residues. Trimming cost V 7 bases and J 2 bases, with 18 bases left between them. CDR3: CSGRTLGWGNQPQHF. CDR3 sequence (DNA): TGCAGTGGTAGGACGTTGGGATGGGGCAATCAGCCCCAGCATTTT.